This TCR beta chain was sequenced for a study of molecular identifiers for immune sequencing clone quantification. Study observations and caveats: Clones with over 20 RNA copies captured over 98% of effector molecules but under 1% of naive ones. Spiked-in Jurkat TCR RNA corresponding to one cell was reported as detectable against around 1 million naive cells.

The CDR3 spans 12 residues. With 5 bases removed from V and 7 bases from J, the gap between germline ends came to 9 bases. The V gene's germline CDR1 is SGHVS and CDR2 FQNEAQ. On this clonotype itself: What it binds is unknown. A much more abundant neighbour one base away suggests this may be a read error.

Naive CD8 T cells were sorted, and the gate applied was CD8+CD4-CCR7+CD45RA+. One entry per CDR3 protein, called by TCRdb with MiXCR from the PCR reads. The sample holds 2,000 to 2,500 distinct CDR3 sequences, less than 30% seen once. Sequencing input: naive CD8+ T cells from blood, with Jurkat cell RNA spiked in. This sample's subset: FACS-sorted CD8+CD4-CCR7+CD45RA+ naive T cells. The gene calls are TRBV7-8 and TRBJ2-1; no reliable D call. The source is a human donor in good health. Some libraries in this study had Jurkat cell RNA spiked in. The DNA for the CDR3 is TGTGCCAGCAGCCCGAGAAGGAATGAGCAGTTCTTC. Amino acids: CASSPRRNEQFF.